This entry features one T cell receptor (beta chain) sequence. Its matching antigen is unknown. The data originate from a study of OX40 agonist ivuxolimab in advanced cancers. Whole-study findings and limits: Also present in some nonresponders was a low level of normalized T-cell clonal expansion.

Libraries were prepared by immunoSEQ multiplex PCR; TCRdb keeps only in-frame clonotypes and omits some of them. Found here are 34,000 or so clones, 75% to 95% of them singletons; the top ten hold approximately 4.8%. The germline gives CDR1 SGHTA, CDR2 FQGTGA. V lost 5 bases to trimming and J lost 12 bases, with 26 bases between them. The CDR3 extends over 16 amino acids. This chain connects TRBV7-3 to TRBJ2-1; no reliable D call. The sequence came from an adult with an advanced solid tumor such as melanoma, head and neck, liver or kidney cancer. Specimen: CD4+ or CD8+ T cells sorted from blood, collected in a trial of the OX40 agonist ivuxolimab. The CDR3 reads CASSETYAKPPSGQFF. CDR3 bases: TGTGCCAGCAGCGAGACCTACGCGAAACCTCCCTCAGGGCAGTTCTTC.